The T cell receptor (beta chain) described here comes from a study of cytomegalovirus exposure and HLA in healthy donors. The PCR had 60 Vbeta and 13 Jbeta primers. Measured with immunoSEQ multiplex PCR; TCRdb has only the in-frame clones, and not every one. The sample carries roughly 93,000 clones, 80% recorded once. General observations from the study: In terms of immune exposure information, only CMV serostatus was available. The later analysis indicated that the majority of CMV-associated TCR beta chains appeared HLA-restricted.

Only one count was recorded for this clone. Its antigen is undetermined. The specimen sequenced was PBMCs. The TCR was taken from a man aged 25 to 45 in good health and CMV-seronegative.

CDR3 nucleotides: TGCGCCAGCAGCCTGGGGACAGGGTACAATGAGCAGTTCTTC. Residues: CASSLGTGYNEQFF. The chain has TRBV5-1 and TRBJ2-1, with 9 bases lining up with TRBD1. V trimming: 4 bases; J trimming: 4 bases; junction bases outside the gene matches: 3. CDR1 and CDR2 from the germline V gene are SGHRS and YFSETQ. The length of the CDR3 is 14 residues.